The 19 T cell receptor beta chains below come from one sample, sequenced in a study of T cell changes during pregnancy in multiple sclerosis. Only in-frame clones appear in the TCRdb table, and some are missing; sequencing was by immunoSEQ multiplex PCR. The sample holds roughly 49,000 clones; 85% to 90% are singletons and the top ten take about 1.5%. Specimen: peripheral blood, collected in the first trimester of pregnancy. These receptors were collected from a female donor in good health, enrolled as a control in a pregnancy study.

The rearrangement joins TRBV4-1 to TRBJ2-1, with TRBD1 matching over 8 bases. This CDR3 contains 17 residues. V shed 5 bases and J 4 bases; nucleotides not matched to a gene: 13. The germline V gene encodes CDR1 MGHRA and CDR2 YSYEKL. CDR3 nucleotide sequence: TGCGCCAGCAGCAAGGGAGCCGGACAGGGAACATACAATGAGCAGTTCTTC. Translated, it gives CASSKGAGQGTYNEQFF.

This rearrangement joins TRBV6-5 to TRBJ2-7; tentative D call: TRBD2 (5 bases). The length of the CDR3 is 13 residues. Germline V gene data show CDR1 as MNHEY and CDR2 as SVGAGI. The V end was cut by 2 bases, the J end by 2 bases, with 7 bases between. CDR3 DNA: TGTGCCAGCAGTTACGGACTTACCTACGAGCAGTACTTC. As protein: CASSYGLTYEQYF.

V and J are TRBV5-1 and TRBJ2-1; 7 bases agree with TRBD2. CDR1 SGHRS and CDR2 YFSETQ come from the germline V gene. The CDR3 sequence is 15 residues long. V was clipped by 2 bases and J by 7 bases; unmatched bases: 9. The CDR3 sequence is CASSFTGTTGNEQFF. The CDR3 coding sequence is TGCGCCAGCAGCTTCACCGGGACTACTGGTAATGAGCAGTTCTTC. The variable domain in full, with the rest retrieved from reference TRBV5-1 and TRBJ2-1, is KAGVTQTPRYLIKTRGQQVTLSCSPISGHRSVSWYQQTPGQGLQFLFEYFSETQRNKGNFPGRFSGRQFSNSRSEMNVSTLELGDSALYLCASSFTGTTGNEQFFGPGTRLTVL.

V and J are TRBV6-5 and TRBJ2-1; 12 nucleotides line up with TRBD2. The germline V gene encodes CDR1 MNHEY and CDR2 SVGAGI. CDR3 length: 15 amino acids. V lost 6 bases, J lost 2 bases, and 2 bases stayed unmatched. As DNA, the CDR3 is TGTGCCAGCAGCTCTAGCGGGGGGGCCTACAATGAGCAGTTCTTC. Protein product: CASSSSGGAYNEQFF.

This chain connects TRBV7-9 to TRBJ2-2, with TRBD1 matching 9 bases. The trim removed 4 bases at V and 6 bases at J, leaving 9 bases unmatched. Germline V gene lookup returns CDR1 SEHNR and CDR2 FQNEAQ (reference sequence). The length of the CDR3 is 16 residues. CDR3 sequence reads: CASSSPGTGTAGELFF. The CDR3 nucleotides are TGTGCCAGCAGCTCACCCGGGACAGGGACGGCCGGGGAGCTGTTTTTT.

V and J are TRBV19 and TRBJ1-1; TRBD1 agrees at 7 bases. Germline V gene sequence: CDR1 LNHDA, CDR2 SQIVND (reference sequence). This CDR3 is 15 amino acids long. The V gene end was trimmed by 3 bases and the J gene end by 2 bases; junction bases not matched to a gene: 6. The CDR3 nucleotides are TGTGCCAGTAGTATCTCCGACAGGGTCAACACTGAAGCTTTCTTT. This sequence encodes CASSISDRVNTEAFF.

This sequence joins TRBV5-1 and TRBJ1-6, with D tentatively TRBD1 (5 bases). The CDR3 sequence is 15 residues long. Trimming removed 4 bases from V and 8 bases from J, with 16 bases in between. CDR1 and CDR2 from the germline V gene are SGHRS and YFSETQ. CDR3: CASSPRDPGDSPLHF. The CDR3, as DNA: TGCGCCAGCAGCCCGCGGGACCCGGGGGATTCACCCCTCCACTTT.

This CDR3 reads CASSPRAAREGETQYF. For the CDR3, the DNA is TGTGCCAGCTCACCACGGGCAGCGCGGGAGGGAGAGACCCAGTACTTC. The gene calls are TRBV18 and TRBJ2-5; the match to TRBD2 covers 9 bases. CDR1 and CDR2 from the germline V gene are KGHSH and LQKENI. V lost 1 base to trimming and J lost 4 bases; unmatched junction nucleotides: 7. The CDR3 has 16 amino acids.

V usage is TRBV5-5 and J usage is TRBJ2-7; 7 bases align to TRBD1. CDR3 length: 13 amino acids. Germline lookup yields CDR1 SGHKS and CDR2 YYEKEE (reference sequence). The V and J ends lost 3 bases and 3 bases, in that order; junction bases with no gene match: 3. CDR3 loop: CASSWDRFYEQYF. The CDR3 region has the DNA TGTGCCAGCAGCTGGGACAGATTCTACGAGCAGTACTTC.

The chain links TRBV19 to TRBJ1-2, with unresolved D. Trimming shortened V by 6 bases and J by 4 bases, and 15 bases separated the two germline ends. The CDR3 length is 14 residues. The V gene's germline CDR1 is LNHDA and CDR2 SQIVND (reference sequence). CDR3 in amino acids: CASRGPLWLYGYTF. The CDR3 nucleotides read TGTGCCAGTAGGGGCCCTCTTTGGCTCTATGGCTACACCTTC.

The chain employs TRBV5-1 and TRBJ2-3; 8 bases agree with TRBD2. Germline CDR1 is SGHRS and CDR2 is YFSETQ. This CDR3 comprises 14 residues. V shed 4 bases and J 5 bases; nucleotides not matched to a gene: 6. The CDR3 DNA sequence: TGCGCCAGCAGCCCGGGGGGGCCGGGAGATACGCAGTATTTT. It codes for CASSPGGPGDTQYF. Full variable domain (remainder filled in from reference TRBV5-1 and TRBJ2-3): KAGVTQTPRYLIKTRGQQVTLSCSPISGHRSVSWYQQTPGQGLQFLFEYFSETQRNKGNFPGRFSGRQFSNSRSEMNVSTLELGDSALYLCASSPGGPGDTQYFGPGTRLTVL.

J is TRBJ2-1 and V is TRBV5-1; 9 nucleotides align to TRBD2. There are 15 residues in the CDR3. Germline V gene data show CDR1 as SGHRS and CDR2 as YFSETQ. V was clipped by 1 base and J by 6 bases; unmatched bases: 5. The CDR3 protein is CASSLRLAGVNEQFF. CDR3 sequence (DNA): TGCGCCAGCAGCTTGAGATTAGCGGGGGTCAATGAGCAGTTCTTC.

The CDR3: CASSFLAPSYNEQFF. In nucleotides, the CDR3 is TGCGCCAGCAGTTTCCTAGCGCCCTCCTACAATGAGCAGTTCTTC. V and J are TRBV10-2 and TRBJ2-1; D perhaps matches TRBD2 (6 bases). This CDR3 spans 15 amino acids. The germline V gene encodes CDR1 WSHSY and CDR2 SAAADI. The ends were cut back, 5 bases at V and 0 bases at J, with 11 bases in the middle.

This chain joins TRBV6-4 and TRBJ2-3; TRBD2 might be the D (7 bases). Germline V gene sequence: CDR1 MRHNA, CDR2 SNTAGT. Trimming took off 5 bases at V and 4 bases at J, with 16 bases between the two ends. This CDR3 comprises 15 residues. In DNA, the CDR3 is TGTGCCAGCAGTCTAACGGGGGGCAGTTCAGATACGCAGTATTTT. Its translation is CASSLTGGSSDTQYF.

The CDR3 loop reads CASSPGQGETQYF. The CDR3 DNA reads as TGTGCCAGCAGCCCGGGACAGGGAGAGACCCAGTACTTC. The chain joins TRBV11-2 to TRBJ2-5, with TRBD1 identical over 9 bases. The CDR3 consists of 13 residues. V dropped 5 bases and J dropped 4; count of bases not matched to a gene: 2. Germline CDR1 SGHAT, CDR2 FQNNGV. Combining the CDR3 with reference TRBV11-2 and TRBJ2-5 gives the whole variable domain EAGVAQSPRYKIIEKRQSVAFWCNPISGHATLYWYQQILGQGPKLLIQFQNNGVVDDSQLPKDRFSAERLKGVDSTLKIQPAKLEDSAVYLCASSPGQGETQYFGPGTRLLVL.

The chain links TRBV9 to TRBJ2-7; possible D gene TRBD1, 6 bases. Trimming left V 3 bases short and J 3 bases short, with 16 bases between. Germline CDR1 and CDR2: SGDLS and YYNGEE. The CDR3 consists of 15 residues. In DNA form, the CDR3 reads TGTGCCAGCAGCGCCACAGGGTTCCCATACTACGAGCAGTACTTC. It translates to CASSATGFPYYEQYF.

The V gene is TRBV7-2, the J gene TRBJ2-5, with 11 bases identical to TRBD1. The CDR3 is 15 residues long. In germline, CDR1 is SGHTA, CDR2 FQGNSA. V lost 3 bases, J lost 5 bases, and 5 bases stayed unmatched. CDR3 coding DNA: TGTGCCAGCAGCTTTTCCGGGACAGGGGGGGAGACCCAGTACTTC. Translation gives CASSFSGTGGETQYF.

The rearrangement joins TRBV7-8 to TRBJ1-5; weak D call: TRBD1 (5 bases). The CDR3 contains 13 residues. Germline V gene lookup returns CDR1 SGHVS and CDR2 FQNEAQ. The germline V and J ends were trimmed by 5 bases and 8 bases, with 13 bases remaining between them. The CDR3 is CASSRRGREPQHF. In nucleotides, the CDR3 is TGTGCCAGCAGCAGGAGGGGCCGGGAGCCCCAGCATTTT.

This clone was detected once. This chain connects TRBV7-9 to TRBJ2-7; no reliable D call. CDR1 is SEHNR, CDR2 FQNEAQ, per germline (reference sequence). Trimming shortened V by 4 bases and J by 3 bases, and 10 bases separated the two germline ends. The CDR3 loop spans 13 amino acids. Written as DNA, the CDR3 is TGTGCCAGCAGCTCTTGGAGTAACTACGAGCAGTACTTC. Its protein is CASSSWSNYEQYF.